The 2 T cell receptor beta chains listed next were all sequenced from one sample in a study of T-cell memory formation after mild COVID-19. One entry per CDR3 protein, called by TCRdb with MiXCR from the 5' RACE reads. This repertoire shows a few hundred thousand distinct CDR3 sequences, less than 25% found once; its top ten account for about 10%. The sequenced sample consisted of PBMCs or a T cell subset sorted from them (not recorded which). These receptors were collected from an adult woman who had mild COVID-19 (a few samples of this study predate the infection). Cell type and time point are not known.

The chain employs TRBV5-1 and TRBJ2-3, with D possibly called TRBD1 or TRBD2 (5 bases each). Germline V gives CDR1 SGHRS, CDR2 YFSETQ. Trimming took 4 bases from V and 3 from J, leaving 18 bases between them. The CDR3 loop spans 16 amino acids. The CDR3 loop is CASSPRGAGSTDTQYF. The CDR3 nucleotides are TGCGCCAGCAGCCCCCGAGGGGCCGGGTCGACAGATACGCAGTATTTT.

The chain couples TRBV5-1 to TRBJ2-5; the D is unclear. This CDR3 has 15 amino acids. Germline CDR1 and CDR2: SGHRS and YFSETQ. V shed 3 bases and J shed 1 base, with 13 bases lying between them. The CDR3 sequence is CASSSGPGTQETQYF. In DNA, the CDR3 is TGCGCCAGCAGCTCCGGACCCGGCACCCAAGAGACCCAGTACTTC.